This TCR beta chain stems from a study of cytomegalovirus exposure and HLA in healthy donors. Study-level findings and limits: Per published reports, the classifier diagnosed cytomegalovirus status with high specificity and sensitivity. Beyond CMV serostatus, there was no information to go on about immune exposure. Investigators reported approximately 170 TCR beta chains as tied to cytomegalovirus.

Turning to this clone: Antigen: not known.

The CDR3 sequence is 14 residues long. From germline, CDR1 is SGDLS and CDR2 YYNGEE. V dropped 6 bases and J dropped 7; count of bases not matched to a gene: 7. Vbeta (60) and Jbeta (13) primers were used in the PCR. The method was immunoSEQ multiplex PCR; TCRdb's version includes in-frame clones alone and lacks a portion of them. Among 150,000 or so clones listed, 80% were seen once. The sequence derives from a woman between 45 and 60 years old in good health and CMV-seropositive. The chain uses TRBV9 and TRBJ2-2; the match to TRBD2 covers 9 bases. Specimen: PBMCs. The CDR3 sequence is CASTAGGRGGELFF. The CDR3 nucleotides are TGTGCCAGCACCGCGGGGGGGCGGGGCGGGGAGCTGTTTTTT. The whole variable domain, remainder taken from reference TRBV9 and TRBJ2-2, is DSGVTQTPKHLITATGQRVTLRCSPRSGDLSVYWYQQSLDQGLQFLIQYYNGEERAKGNILERFSAQQFPDLHSELNLSSLELGDSALYFCASTAGGRGGELFFGEGSRLTVL.